The rows below give T cell receptor beta chains drawn from one sample of a study of Ad26.COV2.S vaccination and SARS-CoV-2 variants. The assay was immunoSEQ multiplex PCR, and TCRdb's table has in-frame clones only and misses some. The sample holds hundreds of thousands of clones, roughly 90% seen once. Sequenced material: peripheral blood, taken in a trial of Ad26.COV2.S vaccine versus placebo. Every receptor here comes from a person between 18 and 60 years old who received the Ad26.COV2.S COVID-19 vaccine or a placebo. Each CDR3 is given with its conserved first and last residue. D genes are given only for firm matches. A clone size is listed for some rows: how often the clone was seen (once, few, many), or a class if it is expanded.

D gene	clone size	V gene	J gene	CDR3 protein	CDR3 DNA
TRBD1	-	TRBV10-1	TRBJ2-2	CARRQGFPGELFF	TGCGCCCGACGACAGGGTTTTCCCGGGGAGCTGTTTTTT
-	-	TRBV30	TRBJ1-2	CAWSRERSGYTF	TGTGCCTGGAGTAGGGAACGCTCTGGCTACACCTTC
TRBD1	-	TRBV18	TRBJ2-1	CASSPQGQGTSEQFF	TGTGCCAGCTCACCACAGGGACAGGGGACGAGTGAGCAGTTCTTC
TRBD2	-	TRBV5-1	TRBJ2-5	CASSLSGGSFVETQYF	TGCGCCAGCAGCTTAAGCGGCGGGAGCTTCGTAGAGACCCAGTACTTC
-	-	TRBV5-1	TRBJ2-2	CASSSTPGVSTGELFF	TGCGCCAGCAGCTCGACCCCGGGCGTAAGCACCGGGGAGCTGTTTTTT
-	-	TRBV7-9	TRBJ2-3	CASSIFTSTDTQYF	TGTGCCAGCAGCATCTTTACTAGCACAGATACGCAGTATTTT
TRBD2	once	TRBV12-5	TRBJ2-5	CASGRSGGAGETQYF	TGTGCTAGTGGCCGGAGCGGGGGGGCTGGGGAGACCCAGTACTTC
-	-	TRBV7-3	TRBJ2-3	CASSLIAGYTDTQYF	TGTGCCAGCAGCTTAATAGCCGGATACACAGATACGCAGTATTTT
TRBD1	once	TRBV10-3	TRBJ2-2	CAIRTGKGPNTGELFF	TGTGCCATCAGGACAGGGAAGGGCCCCAACACCGGGGAGCTGTTTTTT
-	-	TRBV18	TRBJ1-5	CASSPQQNQPQHF	TGTGCCAGCTCACCCCAGCAGAATCAGCCCCAGCATTTT
TRBD2	-	TRBV18	TRBJ2-1	CASSSPGLVSYNEQFF	TGTGCCAGCTCATCCCCGGGACTAGTTTCCTACAATGAGCAGTTCTTC
-	-	TRBV11-3	TRBJ1-1	CASSLSGAEAFF	TGTGCCAGCAGCTTATCAGGGGCTGAAGCTTTCTTT
-	-	TRBV7-8	TRBJ2-2	CASSPTETGELFF	TGTGCCAGCAGCCCGACAGAAACCGGGGAGCTGTTTTTT
TRBD1	-	TRBV12-5	TRBJ1-6	CASGTGGAGSPLHF	TGTGCTAGTGGCACAGGGGGCGCAGGTTCACCCCTCCACTTT
TRBD1	-	TRBV5-1	TRBJ2-1	CASSLEGDRGFF	TGCGCCAGCAGCTTGGAAGGGGACAGGGGTTTCTTC
TRBD1	-	TRBV19	TRBJ1-2	CASSIPDRNYGYTF	TGTGCCAGTAGTATTCCGGACAGGAACTATGGCTACACCTTC